These 26 T cell receptor beta chains were sequenced from one sample in a study of T cells in localized non-small cell lung cancer. The table came from immunoSEQ multiplex PCR; TCRdb's copy has only in-frame clones and leaves some out. The profile shows around 35,000 clones, around 80% of them singletons. The sequenced sample was peripheral blood, obtained before any cancer treatment. The receptors were gathered from a male donor at least 60 years old with stage III squamous cell lung carcinoma.

The chain has TRBV20-1 and TRBJ2-5; D unresolved. V was cut by 3 bases and J by 5 bases, with 4 bases left in between. Germline values: CDR1 DFQATT, CDR2 SNEGSKA (reference sequence). The CDR3 length is 10 residues. In DNA form, the CDR3 reads TGCAGTGCTAGTTGGGAGACCCAGTACTTC. Translated: CSASWETQYF.

V is TRBV18 and J is TRBJ2-2; TRBD1 agrees at 7 bases. This CDR3 has 16 residues. Germline CDR1 reads KGHSH; CDR2 reads LQKENI. With V trimmed by 3 bases and J by 0 bases, 4 bases remained unmatched. The CDR3 spells CASSPIGTANTGELFF. DNA for the CDR3: TGTGCCAGCTCACCGATAGGGACAGCGAACACCGGGGAGCTGTTTTTT.

The chain is built from TRBV7-3 and TRBJ1-6, with 7 nucleotides matching TRBD1. CDR3 length equals 14 residues. CDR1 is SGHTA, CDR2 FQGTGA, per germline. With V trimmed by 5 bases and J by 10 bases, 8 bases remained unmatched. CDR3 coding DNA: TGTGCCAGCAGCCCTTCAGGGGGGCGATCACCCCTCCACTTT. It yields the protein CASSPSGGRSPLHF.

This clone came up once. The chain is built from TRBV27 and TRBJ2-1, with 7 bases identical to TRBD1. Losses at the gene ends were 6 bases for V and 4 bases for J; bases not matched to a gene: 6. This CDR3 has 14 amino acids. Germline values: CDR1 MNHEY, CDR2 SMNVEV (reference sequence). CDR3 region: CASRTGQSYNEQFF. The CDR3 nucleotides read TGTGCCAGCAGGACGGGACAGAGTTACAATGAGCAGTTCTTC.

The V gene is TRBV25-1, the J gene TRBJ2-7; D is possibly TRBD1 (6 bases). This CDR3 comprises 15 residues. CDR1 and CDR2 (germline): MGHDK, SYGVNS. V was cut by 5 bases and J by 2 bases, with 16 bases left in between. CDR3 nucleotides: TGTGCCAGCAGTTCCGACAGGTCCCCTCCCTACGAGCAGTACTTC. Amino acid sequence: CASSSDRSPPYEQYF.

This rearrangement joins TRBV30 to TRBJ2-2; 8 bases are a match to TRBD2. Trimming at V came to 5 bases and at J to 3 bases, leaving 2 bases not matched to a gene. CDR3 length: 13 residues. Germline CDR1 GTSNPN, CDR2 SVGIG (reference sequence). The CDR3 nucleotides read TGTGCCTGGGGACTAGCTCACACCGGGGAGCTGTTTTTT. This encodes CAWGLAHTGELFF.

This clone was counted once. V usage is TRBV4-1 and J usage is TRBJ1-1; D call uncertain. The CDR3 is made up of 14 amino acids. V dropped 1 base and J dropped 0 bases, with 6 bases sitting between them. Germline assignment: CDR1 MGHRA and CDR2 YSYEKL. The chain's CDR3 is CASSQVLLNTEAFF. The CDR3 DNA sequence: TGCGCCAGCAGCCAAGTATTACTGAACACTGAAGCTTTCTTT.

The rearrangement links TRBV18 to TRBJ1-3; the match to TRBD1 covers 7 bases. The CDR3 consists of 15 residues. CDR1 and CDR2 (germline): KGHSH, LQKENI. The J segment lost 2 bases and the V segment lost 3 bases, leaving 4 bases of the junction unmatched. CDR3 sequence (DNA): TGTGCCAGCTCACCCACGACAGGGCCTGGAAACACCATATATTTT. Encoded protein: CASSPTTGPGNTIYF.

This clone occurred a few times. This chain connects TRBV27 to TRBJ1-5, with a possible D match to TRBD1 (6 bases). The CDR3 loop spans 15 amino acids. With 4 bases removed from V and 2 bases from J, the gap between germline ends came to 12 bases. The germline V gene encodes CDR1 MNHEY and CDR2 SMNVEV (reference sequence). The CDR3 sequence: CASSSQGYGNQPQHF. The CDR3 nucleotides read TGTGCCAGCAGTTCGCAGGGGTACGGCAATCAGCCCCAGCATTTT.

The J gene is TRBJ1-1, the V gene TRBV21-1; TRBD1 is taken as the D call from the table, unchecked against the DNA. TRBV21-1 is classified as a pseudogene. This CDR3 spans 16 amino acids. CDR3 DNA: TGTGCCAGCAGCAAAGTAAGGGCAGGGTGGAGTACTGAAGCTTTCTTT. This translates into CASSKVRAGWSTEAFF.

The chain has TRBV6-6 and TRBJ1-4; D call uncertain. The CDR3 covers 13 residues. Trimming pared 6 bases from V and 0 bases from J, leaving 5 bases between. The V gene's germline CDR1 is MNHNY and CDR2 SVGAGI (reference sequence). CDR3 protein: CASRRSTNEKLFF. CDR3 bases: TGTGCCAGCAGGCGGTCAACTAATGAAAAACTGTTTTTT.

The chain couples TRBV29-1 to TRBJ1-6; D is unresolved. Germline loops: CDR1 SQVTM, CDR2 ANQGSEA. V lost 0 bases, J lost 7 bases, and 10 bases lay in between. The CDR3 contains 14 residues. The CDR3 region has the DNA TGCAGCGTTGAAGAAGCCTCCGGGAATTCACCCCTCCACTTT. It yields the protein CSVEEASGNSPLHF. Based on the CDR3 plus reference TRBV29-1 and TRBJ1-6, the full variable domain is SAVISQKPSRDICQRGTSLTIQCQVDSQVTMMFWYRQQPGQSLTLIATANQGSEATYESGFVIDKFPISRPNLTFSTLTVSNMSPEDSSIYLCSVEEASGNSPLHFGNGTRLTVT.

This rearrangement joins TRBV19 to TRBJ1-5, with TRBD1 matching 10 bases. The CDR3 is made up of 14 amino acids. Germline V CDR1 and CDR2: LNHDA, SQIVND (reference sequence). The V gene end was trimmed by 5 bases and the J gene end by 5 bases; junction bases not matched to a gene: 3. The CDR3 protein is CASSAGTGDQPQHF. The CDR3 DNA reads TGTGCCAGTAGTGCCGGGACAGGGGATCAGCCCCAGCATTTT.

The genes are TRBV6-5 and TRBJ2-7, with 12 nucleotides matching TRBD2. Germline V CDR1 and CDR2: MNHEY, SVGAGI. J gave up 2 bases and V 4 bases, and 6 bases lay outside the gene matches. The CDR3 spans 16 residues. CDR3 DNA: TGTGCCAGCAGTTCCCTACGGACTAGCGGGACCTACGAGCAGTACTTC. Protein sequence: CASSSLRTSGTYEQYF.

J is TRBJ2-1 and V is TRBV19; the D is unclear. Germline V gene data show CDR1 as LNHDA and CDR2 as SQIVND (reference sequence). V was cut by 6 bases and J by 6 bases, with 18 bases left in between. The CDR3 runs 15 residues. CDR3 amino acids: CASRSRALPSNEQFF. DNA of the CDR3: TGTGCCAGTAGGAGCAGAGCCCTTCCTTCCAATGAGCAGTTCTTC. The variable domain in full, with the rest retrieved from reference TRBV19 and TRBJ2-1, is DGGITQSPKYLFRKEGQNVTLSCEQNLNHDAMYWYRQDPGQGLRLIYYSQIVNDFQKGDIAEGYSVSREKKESFPLTVTSAQKNPTAFYLCASRSRALPSNEQFFGPGTRLTVL.

The chain links TRBV7-9 to TRBJ1-4; the D is unclear. V was trimmed by 5 bases and J by 4 bases, leaving 8 bases between them. CDR3 length: 13 amino acids. CDR1 is SEHNR, CDR2 FQNEAQ, per germline (reference sequence). The CDR3 nucleotides read TGTGCCAGCAGCGGCAGCAGTAATGAAAAACTGTTTTTT. Translating gives CASSGSSNEKLFF.

This clone was observed a few times. This likely came from a read error, as a far larger clone is one base away. The same CDR3 also results from other DNA sequences found in this sample. This chain links TRBV5-4 with TRBJ1-2; the D is unclear. V dropped 4 bases and J dropped 5 bases, with 18 bases sitting between them. Germline V gene sequence: CDR1 SGHNT, CDR2 YYREEE (reference sequence). This CDR3 spans 15 amino acids. Here the CDR3 reads CASSQELQGPYGYTF. As DNA, the CDR3 is TGTGCCAGCAGCCAAGAACTCCAAGGGCCTTATGGCTACACCTTC. Variable domain in full (rest from reference TRBV5-4 and TRBJ1-2): ETGVTQSPTHLIKTRGQQVTLRCSSQSGHNTVSWYQQALGQGPQFIFQYYREEENGRGNFPPRFSGLQFPNYSSELNVNALELDDSALYLCASSQELQGPYGYTFGSGTRLTVV.

The chain employs TRBV6-1 and TRBJ1-6, with D possibly matching TRBD1 (5 bases). V was cut by 10 bases and J by 6 bases, with 16 bases left in between. Germline V lookup: CDR1 MNHNS, CDR2 SASEGT. The CDR3 length is 14 residues. CDR3: CAIREGLINSPLHF. CDR3 sequence (DNA): TGTGCCATCAGAGAGGGACTGATTAATTCACCCCTCCACTTT.

The count of this clone is one. The chain recombines TRBV5-6 with TRBJ1-3; possibly TRBD1 for D (5 bases). With 0 bases removed from V and 0 bases from J, the gap between germline ends came to 13 bases. The CDR3 runs to 17 residues. Germline CDR1 reads SGHDT; CDR2 reads YYEEEE. CDR3 in amino acids: CASSLAARAFSGNTIYF. DNA for the CDR3: TGTGCCAGCAGCTTGGCGGCCAGGGCCTTCTCTGGAAACACCATATATTTT. Combining the CDR3 with reference TRBV5-6 and TRBJ1-3 gives the whole variable domain DAGVTQSPTHLIKTRGQQVTLRCSPKSGHDTVSWYQQALGQGPQFIFQYYEEEERQRGNFPDRFSGHQFPNYSSELNVNALLLGDSALYLCASSLAARAFSGNTIYFGEGSWLTVV.

This chain connects TRBV5-6 to TRBJ2-2, with D uncertain. Germline loops: CDR1 SGHDT, CDR2 YYEEEE. The CDR3 is 12 amino acids. V dropped 1 base and J dropped 2 bases, with 0 bases sitting between them. Here the CDR3 reads CASSLNTGELFF. DNA of the CDR3: TGTGCCAGCAGCTTGAACACCGGGGAGCTGTTTTTT.

CDR3 region: CASSLGTGLYEQYF. CDR3 DNA: TGTGCCAGCAGCCTGGGGACAGGGTTGTATGAGCAGTACTTC. The rearrangement joins TRBV7-2 to TRBJ2-7; 9 nucleotides line up with TRBD1. Germline V CDR1 and CDR2: SGHTA, FQGNSA. This CDR3 has 14 amino acids. Trimming at V came to 5 bases and at J to 7 bases, leaving 9 bases not matched to a gene.

The rearrangement joins TRBV15 to TRBJ1-1; no clear D gene. From germline, CDR1 is LNHNV and CDR2 YYDKDF (reference sequence). The CDR3 contains 14 residues. V gave up 0 bases and J gave up 11 bases, with 16 bases separating them. This CDR3 is CATSRDRVQVGAFF. CDR3 sequence (DNA): TGTGCCACCAGCAGAGATCGGGTGCAGGTCGGGGCTTTCTTT.

The gene calls are TRBV6-5 and TRBJ2-7; 7 bases fit TRBD1. After removal of 0 bases from V and 8 bases from J, the junction contained 10 bases not matched to a gene. Germline lookup yields CDR1 MNHEY and CDR2 SVGAGI. The CDR3 runs to 15 residues. Written as DNA, the CDR3 is TGTGCCAGCAGTTACTCACTCAACGGACAGGCTCAGCAGTACTTC. As protein: CASSYSLNGQAQQYF.

This sequence joins TRBV19 and TRBJ1-2; D perhaps matches TRBD1 (6 bases). Germline V gene data show CDR1 as LNHDA and CDR2 as SQIVND (reference sequence). The ends were cut back, 7 bases at V and 6 bases at J, with 21 bases in the middle. CDR3 length equals 15 residues. The CDR3 DNA is TGTGCCAGTACCCAAGAGGGGGAAGTACGGGATGGCTACACCTTC. Translation gives CASTQEGEVRDGYTF. Variable domain in full (rest from reference TRBV19 and TRBJ1-2): DGGITQSPKYLFRKEGQNVTLSCEQNLNHDAMYWYRQDPGQGLRLIYYSQIVNDFQKGDIAEGYSVSREKKESFPLTVTSAQKNPTAFYLCASTQEGEVRDGYTFGSGTRLTVV.

CDR3 sequence (DNA): TGTGCCAGCAGCCTAGGGACCGCGAACACCGGGGAGCTGTTTTTT. This sequence encodes CASSLGTANTGELFF. The chain joins TRBV7-3 to TRBJ2-2; D tentatively fits TRBD1 or TRBD2 (5 bases each). The CDR3 covers 15 residues. The germline V gene has CDR1 SGHTA and CDR2 FQGTGA. Between the trimmed V and J ends, which lost 5 bases and 0 bases, there was a span of 10 bases.

A single count supports this clone. The chain joins TRBV5-1 to TRBJ2-4; tentative D call: TRBD2 (5 bases). Trimming took 7 bases from V and 6 from J, leaving 14 bases between them. Per the germline V gene, CDR1 is SGHRS and CDR2 is YFSETQ. The length of the CDR3 is 13 residues. The CDR3 DNA follows: TGCGCCAGCTCCCCTGCGGGTTCAAACATTCAGTACTTC. Its translation: CASSPAGSNIQYF.